This TCR beta chain was recorded in a study of T cells after yellow fever vaccination. About the study: Fractions low in cell number were prepared with SMART-Seq v4 Ultra Low Input.

Study-level results: FACS-sorted repertoires could harbor abundant contaminating bulk-population clonotypes. Reappearing after the booster were most of the clones from primary vaccination (less than 97% CD4, approximately 88% CD8).

The study made its TCR cDNA through 5'RACE template switching. That step introduced a universal primer site along with UMIs. TCRdb independently ran MiXCR on the 5' RACE reads; one entry per CDR3 protein. The repertoire holds 350,000 to 450,000 distinct CDR3 sequences, about 6.2% seen once, with approximately 16% in the top ten. CDR3 length: 18 residues. Germline V CDR1 and CDR2: SGHAT, FQNNGV. Trimming took off 5 bases at V and 0 bases at J, with 20 bases between the two ends. To note about this clonotype: What it binds is unknown.

This TCR came from a man between 25 and 39 years old who received the YFV17D yellow fever vaccine. V is TRBV11-2 and J is TRBJ2-1; no clear D. The starting material was PBMCs, obtained 5 days after the yellow fever booster vaccination. The DNA of the CDR3 is TGTGCCAGCAGCCCTCTCGTGGGTCTACTCAGCTCCTACAATGAGCAGTTCTTC. The encoded protein is CASSPLVGLLSSYNEQFF.